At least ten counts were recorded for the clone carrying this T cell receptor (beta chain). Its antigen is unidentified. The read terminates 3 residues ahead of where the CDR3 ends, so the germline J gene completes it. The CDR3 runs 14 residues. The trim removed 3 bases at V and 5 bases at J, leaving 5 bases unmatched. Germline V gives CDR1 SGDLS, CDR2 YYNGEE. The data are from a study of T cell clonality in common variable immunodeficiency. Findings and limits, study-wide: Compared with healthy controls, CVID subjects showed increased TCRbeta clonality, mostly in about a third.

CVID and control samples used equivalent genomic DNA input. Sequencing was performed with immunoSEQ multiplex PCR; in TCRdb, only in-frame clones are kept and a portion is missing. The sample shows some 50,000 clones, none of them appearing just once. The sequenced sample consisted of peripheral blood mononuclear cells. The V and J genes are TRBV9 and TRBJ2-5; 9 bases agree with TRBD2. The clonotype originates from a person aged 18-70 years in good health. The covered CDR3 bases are TGTGCCAGCAGCGGCGGGGGGGCCGGGGAGACC. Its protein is CASSGGGAGET. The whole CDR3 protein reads CASSGGGAGETQYF. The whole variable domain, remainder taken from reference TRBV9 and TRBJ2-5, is DSGVTQTPKHLITATGQRVTLRCSPRSGDLSVYWYQQSLDQGLQFLIQYYNGEERAKGNILERFSAQQFPDLHSELNLSSLELGDSALYFCASSGGGAGETQYFGPGTRLLVL.